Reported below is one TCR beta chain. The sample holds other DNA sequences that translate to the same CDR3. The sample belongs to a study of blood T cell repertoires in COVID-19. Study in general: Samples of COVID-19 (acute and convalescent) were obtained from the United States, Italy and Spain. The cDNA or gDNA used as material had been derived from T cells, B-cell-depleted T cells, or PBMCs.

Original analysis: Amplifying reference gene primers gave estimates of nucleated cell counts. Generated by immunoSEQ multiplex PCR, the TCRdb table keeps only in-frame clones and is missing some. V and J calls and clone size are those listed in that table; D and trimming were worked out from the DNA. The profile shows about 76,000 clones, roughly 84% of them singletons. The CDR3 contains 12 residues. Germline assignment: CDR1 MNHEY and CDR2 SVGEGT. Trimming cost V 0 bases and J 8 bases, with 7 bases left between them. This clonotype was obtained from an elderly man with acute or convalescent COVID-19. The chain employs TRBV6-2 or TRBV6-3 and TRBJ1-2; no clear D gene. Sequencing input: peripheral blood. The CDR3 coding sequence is TGTGCCAGCAGTTACTCTCTCAGGGGCTACACCTTC. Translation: CASSYSLRGYTF.